This T cell receptor beta chain was sequenced during a study of Ad26.COV2.S vaccination and SARS-CoV-2 variants. Study-wide context: Intramuscular Ad26.COV2.S at 5x10^10 or 1x10^11 viral particles.

A word on this clone: The target antigen is unknown.

Sequenced by immunoSEQ multiplex PCR; TCRdb stores in-frame clones only, minus some. This sample has fewer than 900,000 clones; roughly 90% occur once, and the top ten carry approximately 1.5%. Stated treatment: 15 to 20 received Ad26.COV2.S at low or high dose, single or two shots; about 5 received placebo; per-sample allocation not given. Specimens were obtained on day 63 following the first vaccine or placebo injection. An Ad26 vector was used to express Wuhan-strain SARS-CoV-2 spike as the vaccine. Study findings and constraints: Substantial breadth in spike-specific CD8+ and CD4+ T cell responses was reportedly seen after vaccination.

The sequence derives from a person aged 18 to 59 who received the Ad26.COV2.S COVID-19 vaccine or a placebo. Material: peripheral blood, obtained in a trial of Ad26.COV2.S vaccine versus placebo.

CDR3 in amino acids: CASSPRPISWQGYGNTIYF. The CDR3 nucleotides are TGTGCCAGCAGCCCTAGACCTATCTCGTGGCAGGGGTATGGAAACACCATATATTTT. This chain joins TRBV11-2 and TRBJ1-3, with a possible D match to TRBD1 (6 bases). CDR3 length: 19 residues. CDR1 is SGHAT and CDR2 is FQNNGV in the germline V gene. V shed 5 bases and J shed 3 bases, with 26 bases lying between them.